Included here is one T cell receptor beta chain sequence, with context. Its antigen is unidentified. TCR beta CDR3 region amplification was performed from RNA transcripts. Primed by the HTBI set, a first-round RT-PCR was run on the TCR CDR3. TCRdb reprocessed the multiplex PCR reads with MiXCR, giving one entry per CDR3 protein. The table includes under 800,000 distinct CDR3 sequences, 12% to 15% detected once. This sample is part of a study of T cells in Graves' hyperthyroidism and ophthalmopathy. Study-level results: Using 13 V-J features, a model discriminated ophthalmopathy from stable hyperthyroidism. Peripheral blood also featured most of the thyroid clonotypes expanded above 0.001.

The CDR3 runs 11 residues. V lost 8 bases to trimming and J lost 2 bases, with 6 bases between them. Germline CDR1 is LNHDA and CDR2 is SQIVND (reference sequence). Fresh peripheral blood, about 9.3 ml, yielded the PBMCs. The TCR sequence derives from a woman aged 18-35 years with Graves' hyperthyroidism. The specimen was blood. The gene calls are TRBV19 and TRBJ1-1; no clear D gene. The CDR3 DNA is TGTGCCAGTGTTGGAAACACTGAAGCTTTCTTT. Protein sequence: CASVGNTEAFF.